This TCR beta chain was captured in a study of blood T cell repertoires in COVID-19 (dated by TCRdb to 2018 to 2020). In terms of the full investigation: Samples from collaborators originated in the United States, Italy and Spain and spanned both the acute and convalescent phases of COVID-19. The material from the prospective study consisted of cDNA or gDNA derived from T cells, B-cell-depleted T cells, or PBMCs. The samples were drawn from two sources: the first 160 participants of the ongoing ImmuneRACE study, and 950 to 1,500 subjects contributed by 6 global collaborators. Subjects who had been exposed to COVID-19, were actively infected with it, or had recovered from it provided the deeply sampled blood TCRbeta repertoires that made up the dataset. The repertoires were released in a freely available public database intended as a resource for research on the immune response to SARS-CoV-2. Where available, HLA class I and class II types were obtained from metadata supplied by the sample provider rather than from assay-based typing. Sample metadata almost always included a de-identified subject ID, COVID-19 status, age in years and sex.

A distance of 14 bases separates the germline ends of V and J, which lose 6 bases and 6 bases respectively. CDR1 and CDR2, looked up from the germline V gene, are ENHRY and SYGVKD. The CDR3, from cysteine to phenylalanine, totals 13 residues. The only DNA kept is the CDR3, 39 bases in frame from the first base. This clone appeared a few times. The antigen this receptor binds is unknown. No much larger clone is present one base from it, and per-base qualities are unavailable. In the prospective study, participants were roughly 18 to 90 years old, resided in 20 to 30 geographic areas of the United States, and were enrolled through a virtual design. In the prospective study, cohorts were assigned on the basis of participant-reported clinical history obtained from a screening survey and a study questionnaire. Recovered participants in ImmuneRACE Cohort 3 were defined as having two consecutive negative NP/OP PCR tests, clearance from a healthcare professional, or resolution of symptoms. Each participant in the prospective study had whole blood, serum and a nasopharyngeal or oropharyngeal swab collected by mobile phlebotomists. Over an approximately 2-month period, participants in the prospective study had the option of providing additional blood draws and questionnaires. Before DNA extraction, prospective study blood samples were shipped either frozen or at room temperature.

TCRbeta CDR3 regions were amplified from genomic DNA by means of the immunoSEQ Assay, a bias-controlled multiplex PCR. As for how the authors treated the data: The number of nucleated cells in each sample was estimated from the amplification of reference gene primers within the assay. To quantify the absolute abundance of each unique TCRbeta CDR3 rearrangement, sequence reads were collapsed and filtered. For each sample, productive Simpson clonality was calculated by taking the square root of Simpson's diversity index across productive rearrangements. TCRdb holds this immuneACCESS table with in-frame rearrangements only. Some clones are missing; in checked studies, unresolved V genes explain under half, and the rest has no known cause. V, J and clone size derive from that table, while D and trimming were established from the DNA sequence. The sample table shows some 390,000 clones, and 80% to 90% are seen once. The ten largest clonotypes hold 1.1% of the sample.

Study-wide findings and limitations: The quantity of clinical and demographic metadata differed by source and by participant and was supplied without curation.

This clonotype was obtained from a man aged 25 to 45 who had recovered from COVID-19. This receptor chain uses TRBV10-3 and TRBJ1-1; TRBD1 is a weak D gene call, 6 bases matching. The sample consisted of PBMCs or T cells enriched from blood (not recorded which). The CDR3 protein: CAISLLQGSEAFF. DNA sequence: TGTGCCATCAGCCTATTACAGGGATCTGAAGCTTTCTTT.